These T cell receptor beta chains were read from a single sample in a study of regulatory T cells in long-lasting Graves disease. Using its own MiXCR run on the multiplex PCR reads, TCRdb lists one record per CDR3 protein. The table has hundreds of thousands of distinct CDR3 sequences, 30% seen once. Specimen: peripheral blood mononuclear cells (PBMCs), collected when the disease was refractory, from a patient treated with antithyroid drugs. The origin of the receptors is a female donor with Graves disease. Each CDR3 is given with its conserved first and last residue. A D gene is named only where the DNA matches it firmly. Clone size appears in some rows only: once, few, many, or a class for an expanded clone.

J,size,D,V,DNA,CDR3
TRBJ2-2,.,TRBD1,TRBV5-1,TGCGCCAGCAGCTGGGCGGGGCGACAGGGGGCGAACACCGGGGAGCTGTTTTTT,CASSWAGRQGANTGELFF
TRBJ1-1,few,.,TRBV30,TGTGCCGGCAACAGGGAGAACACTGAAGCTTTCTTT,CAGNRENTEAFF
TRBJ1-6,few,.,TRBV10-3,TGTGCCAGCCACGCTTCGACGGAAAATAATTCACCCCTCCACTTT,CASHASTENNSPLHF
TRBJ1-5,.,.,TRBV15,TGTGCCACCAGCAGAGAGAATAGGGGGGATCAGCCCCAGCATTTT,CATSRENRGDQPQHF
TRBJ1-2,many,TRBD1,TRBV6-2/TRBV6-3,TGTGCCAGCAGTTGGACAGGGGGCGAAACTATCTATGGCTACACCTTC,CASSWTGGETIYGYTF
TRBJ1-5,few,.,TRBV15,TGTGCCACCAGCAGAGGTGGGCTCAATCAGCCCCAGCATTTT,CATSRGGLNQPQHF
TRBJ2-5,many,TRBD2,TRBV12-3/TRBV12-4,TGTGCCAGCAGTTTAGAGTCGGGAGGCGAGTACGAGACCCAGTACTTC,CASSLESGGEYETQYF
TRBJ1-2,.,.,TRBV18,TGTGCCAGCTCACCCGTCGGGGAACCGAGGGGCTATGGCTACACCTTC,CASSPVGEPRGYGYTF
TRBJ1-1,once,TRBD1,TRBV5-1,TGCGCCACCTCCGAGGGGGCTGGAGCTTTCTTT,CATSEGAGAFF
TRBJ2-7,many,TRBD2,TRBV11-2,TGTGCCAGCAGACCATCTAGCGGGAGGTCCTACGAGCAGTACTTC,CASRPSSGRSYEQYF
TRBJ1-2,.,.,TRBV18,TGTGCCAGCTCACCCAGGAACAGGGACAACTATGGCTACACCTTC,CASSPRNRDNYGYTF
TRBJ1-3,.,.,TRBV7-9,TGTGCCAGCAGCGTGGAAGGGAACACCATATATTTT,CASSVEGNTIYF
TRBJ1-5,many,.,TRBV28,TGTGCCGCCAGCGGACTCGGGCAGCCCCAGCATTTT,CAASGLGQPQHF
TRBJ1-5,few,TRBD1,TRBV12-3/TRBV12-4,TGTGCCAGCAGCTTACGAGGGGGCCAAGGCAATCAGCCCCAGCATTTT,CASSLRGGQGNQPQHF